The sequence of this TCR beta chain was determined in a study of CD8 T cells in Susac syndrome. With random hexamers, reverse transcription was performed on about 0.5 to 1 ug of RNA. Across 54 Vbeta and 13 Jbeta, TCR beta CDR3 was amplified with immunoSEQ multiplex PCR. One entry per CDR3 protein results from TCRdb running MiXCR on the immunoSEQ multiplex PCR reads. This table has approximately 200,000 distinct CDR3 sequences, under 97% appearing once. With 7 bases clipped from V and 1 base from J, the junction kept 2 bases outside the gene matches. Germline V gives CDR1 LGHNA, CDR2 YNFKEQ. The CDR3 sequence is 14 residues long. The multiple sclerosis control group consisted of treatment-naive patients whose relapsing-remitting disease, which was either stable or active, fulfilled revised McDonald criteria. FACS was used to enrich TEMRA cells, whereas the CD8+ and CD4+ T cells were obtained by negative isolation.

This chain connects TRBV4-2 to TRBJ1-1; TRBD1 agrees at 11 bases. Source material: CD4+ T cells from PBMCs. This clonotype was sampled from a human donor with multiple sclerosis. Here the CDR3 reads CASKGQGANTEAFF. Written as DNA, the CDR3 is TGTGCCAGCAAAGGACAGGGGGCGAACACTGAAGCTTTCTTT.